Below are 32 T cell receptor beta chains sequenced from a single sample in a study of T cells in Graves' hyperthyroidism and ophthalmopathy. The investigators amplified TCR beta CDR3 regions from RNA transcripts. The HTBI primer set drove a first-round RT-PCR of the TCR CDR3. In TCRdb, the multiplex PCR reads were re-called with MiXCR into one record per CDR3 protein. The sample holds roughly 350,000 distinct CDR3 sequences, roughly 15% seen once. Sequenced: blood. These receptors originate from a woman in her 40s with Graves' ophthalmopathy.

The table lists this clonotype with many counts. The chain has TRBV7-8 and TRBJ2-7, with D tentatively TRBD1 (5 bases). V lost 0 bases and J 3 bases, leaving 12 bases between the germline ends. The germline V gene has CDR1 SGHVS and CDR2 FQNEAQ. CDR3 length: 15 amino acids. The CDR3 DNA reads TGTGCCAGCAGCTTAGCAGGGGCCGAAGTCTACGAGCAGTACTTC. Protein product: CASSLAGAEVYEQYF.

This clonotype was recorded at least ten times. The rearrangement links TRBV6-1 to TRBJ2-7; the D is unclear. The CDR3 is made up of 15 amino acids. V dropped 0 bases and J dropped 2 bases, with 11 bases sitting between them. Germline CDR1 MNHNS, CDR2 SASEGT. CDR3 sequence reads: CASSEAFTRTYEQYF. The DNA for the CDR3 is TGTGCCAGCAGTGAAGCGTTCACCCGAACCTACGAGCAGTACTTC.

The table lists this clonotype with many counts. The genes are TRBV9 and TRBJ2-1; 8 bases line up with TRBD2. Germline V gene data show CDR1 as SGDLS and CDR2 as YYNGEE. The V segment lost 0 bases and the J segment 7 bases; nucleotides outside the gene matches: 9. This CDR3 region has 16 residues. CDR3 DNA: TGTGCCAGCAGCGTAGCTACGGCGGGAGGCGGGAATGAGCAGTTCTTC. This sequence encodes CASSVATAGGGNEQFF.

The gene calls are TRBV19 and TRBJ2-1; 10 nucleotides align to TRBD1. Germline V gene data show CDR1 as LNHDA and CDR2 as SQIVND (reference sequence). The J segment lost 6 bases and the V segment lost 3 bases, leaving 5 bases of the junction unmatched. This CDR3 has 15 amino acids. The CDR3, as DNA: TGTGCCAGTAGTATTGGGACAGGGGTAGGCAATGAGCAGTTCTTC. This sequence encodes CASSIGTGVGNEQFF.

This clonotype has a count of ten or more. The chain combines TRBV15 with TRBJ2-7, with D possibly being TRBD1 (5 bases). Germline V lookup: CDR1 LNHNV, CDR2 YYDKDF (reference sequence). Trimming removed 0 bases at V and 3 bases at J, with 12 bases between. The CDR3 totals 15 residues. DNA for the CDR3: TGTGCCACCAGCAGAGAAGATGGGGCGAACTACGAGCAGTACTTC. It yields the protein CATSREDGANYEQYF.

This clonotype was found a few times. This sequence joins TRBV6-1 and TRBJ1-5, with D perhaps matching TRBD1 (5 bases). The germline gives CDR1 MNHNS, CDR2 SASEGT. V was trimmed by 6 bases and J by 8 bases, leaving 17 bases between them. CDR3 length equals 14 residues. The CDR3 nucleotides are TGTGCCAGCAGCAAAACAGTGGGGGGAAAGCCCCAGCATTTT. It yields the protein CASSKTVGGKPQHF.

This clonotype was detected ten times or more. V is TRBV24-1 and J is TRBJ2-2, with TRBD2 as a possible D gene (7 bases). Trimming removed 5 bases from V and 9 bases from J, with 24 bases in between. Germline-derived CDR1 and CDR2 are KGHDR and SFDVKD. The CDR3 spans 17 residues. DNA for the CDR3: TGTGCCACCAGTGCCGCGTCCGGGGGGCCAAATCACCGGGAGCTGTTTTTT. Amino acids: CATSAASGGPNHRELFF.

This clonotype appeared many times. This rearrangement joins TRBV3-1 to TRBJ2-7; weak D call: TRBD2 (6 bases). The CDR3 spans 16 residues. The V end lost 1 base, the J end lost 6 bases, and 19 bases lay between the germline ends. Germline V gives CDR1 LGHDT, CDR2 YNNKEL (reference sequence). The CDR3: CASSQVAGGNLGEQYF. CDR3 bases: TGTGCCAGCAGCCAAGTGGCCGGGGGAAACCTGGGCGAGCAGTACTTC.

In its sample, this clonotype was seen many times. This chain uses TRBV6-1 with TRBJ1-1; D remains unclear. The CDR3 has 15 amino acids. Trimming pared 5 bases from V and 3 bases from J, leaving 16 bases between. The germline CDR1 and CDR2 sequences are MNHNS and SASEGT. The CDR3 loop is CASSYSPDSYTEAFF. CDR3 in DNA: TGTGCCAGCAGTTACTCACCCGATTCGTACACTGAAGCTTTCTTT.

To note about this clonotype: A much larger clone differs from this one at a single base, so this may be a read error. The V and J genes are TRBV5-1 and TRBJ2-1; unclear D gene. The CDR3 totals 13 residues. V dropped 0 bases and J dropped 8 bases, with 9 bases sitting between them. Looked up from germline, CDR1 is SGHRS and CDR2 is YFSETQ. DNA for the CDR3: TGCGCCAGCAGCTTGGAACCTCCCGATGAGCAGTTCTTC. Translating it yields CASSLEPPDEQFF.

This clonotype was seen ten or more times. V usage is TRBV28 and J usage is TRBJ1-4, with D possibly being TRBD1 (6 bases). V dropped 10 bases and J dropped 7 bases, with 19 bases sitting between them. The CDR3 runs 14 residues. The germline gives CDR1 MDHEN, CDR2 SYDVKM. CDR3 DNA: TGTGCCACCCAACAGGGTTCGGAGGGTGAAAAACTGTTTTTT. Translated: CATQQGSEGEKLFF.

This clonotype appeared many times. The chain has TRBV12-3 or TRBV12-4 and TRBJ2-6; D uncertain. Trimming cost V 4 bases and J 0 bases, with 4 bases left between them. The CDR3 sequence is 14 residues long. The chain's CDR3 is CASSSRSGANVLTF. The CDR3 nucleotides read TGTGCCAGCAGTTCTCGCTCTGGGGCCAACGTCCTGACTTTC.

This clonotype was recorded at least ten times. The chain uses TRBV7-2 and TRBJ1-5; weak D call: TRBD1 (6 bases). Germline CDR1 is SGHTA and CDR2 is FQGNSA. V was shortened by 4 bases and J by 3 bases, with 10 bases between the two germline ends. This CDR3 comprises 14 residues. The CDR3 DNA follows: TGTGCCAGCAGCTCACAGGGAACCAATCAGCCCCAGCATTTT. As protein: CASSSQGTNQPQHF.

This clonotype was recorded many times. The gene calls are TRBV7-9 and TRBJ2-7, with TRBD1 matching 9 bases. After removal of 7 bases from V and 2 bases from J, the junction contained 6 bases not matched to a gene. The germline V gene has CDR1 SEHNR and CDR2 FQNEAQ (reference sequence). This CDR3 spans 14 amino acids. For the CDR3, the DNA is TGTGCCAGCACCTGGACAGGGGTGACCTACGAGCAGTACTTC. It translates to CASTWTGVTYEQYF.

This clonotype showed up many times. This sequence joins TRBV3-1 and TRBJ2-5; D not resolved. The germline V gene encodes CDR1 LGHDT and CDR2 YNNKEL (reference sequence). The CDR3 consists of 12 residues. Trimming shortened V by 0 bases and J by 12 bases, and 11 bases separated the two germline ends. CDR3 protein: CASSQDGYREYF. The DNA of the CDR3 is TGTGCCAGCAGCCAAGATGGTTATAGGGAGTACTTC.

This clonotype came up a few times. The gene calls are TRBV4-1 and TRBJ2-1; the match to TRBD2 covers 10 bases. The CDR3 is 18 residues long. J gave up 4 bases and V 2 bases, and 11 bases lay outside the gene matches. The V gene's germline CDR1 is MGHRA and CDR2 YSYEKL. The CDR3 loop is CASSQKTRTSGAYNEQFF. CDR3 DNA sequence: TGCGCCAGCAGCCAAAAAACTAGAACTAGCGGGGCGTACAATGAGCAGTTCTTC.

This clonotype appeared a few times. The chain links TRBV5-6 to TRBJ2-7; unclear D gene. The CDR3 has 12 amino acids. The V end lost 3 bases, the J end lost 2 bases, and 6 bases lay between the germline ends. The germline V gene encodes CDR1 SGHDT and CDR2 YYEEEE. The CDR3 DNA sequence: TGTGCCAGCAGCTCGGATACCTACGAGCAGTACTTC. Residues: CASSSDTYEQYF.

This clonotype has ten or more counts. This sequence joins TRBV6-8 and TRBJ1-2; D gene unclear. V shed 0 bases and J shed 1 base, with 3 bases lying between them. CDR3 length: 13 residues. Germline CDR1 and CDR2: MNHGY and SAAAGT. The CDR3 DNA sequence: TGTGCCAGCAGTTACTCCATTAACTATGGCTACACCTTC. Residues: CASSYSINYGYTF.

The chain couples TRBV6-9 to TRBJ2-3, with D possibly being TRBD2 (6 bases). Germline CDR1 MNHGY, CDR2 SVAAGI. Trimming cost V 4 bases and J 0 bases, with 11 bases left between them. The length of the CDR3 is 15 residues. This CDR3 is CASSLGGRSTDTQYF. CDR3 coding DNA: TGTGCCAGCAGTTTGGGGGGACGTAGCACAGATACGCAGTATTTT.

This clonotype was recorded at least ten times. This CDR3 is CASSQDWWARTEAFF. Here the CDR3 DNA reads TGTGCCAGCAGCCAAGATTGGTGGGCACGCACTGAAGCTTTCTTT. V gene TRBV3-1 combines with J gene TRBJ1-1; D not resolved. The CDR3 is 15 residues long. The V end lost 0 bases, the J end lost 4 bases, and 12 bases lay between the germline ends. The V gene's germline CDR1 is LGHDT and CDR2 YNNKEL (reference sequence).

This clonotype was picked up a small number of times. This chain joins TRBV6-1 and TRBJ1-2, with 8 bases aligning to TRBD1. There are 14 residues in the CDR3. Trimming took 6 bases from V and 4 from J; bases not matched to a gene: 7. The germline V gene has CDR1 MNHNS and CDR2 SASEGT. The chain's CDR3 is CASRFDRGGYGYTF. The DNA for the CDR3 is TGTGCCAGCAGATTCGACAGGGGCGGCTATGGCTACACCTTC.

The chain employs TRBV3-1 and TRBJ2-1; D tentatively reads TRBD1 or TRBD2 (5 bases each). Germline V lookup: CDR1 LGHDT, CDR2 YNNKEL (reference sequence). V lost 0 bases and J 14 bases, leaving 14 bases between the germline ends. This CDR3 region has 13 residues. CDR3 loop: CASSQDMGRAEFF. CDR3 DNA: TGTGCCAGCAGCCAAGATATGGGACGGGCCGAGTTCTTC.

Only a few counts were recorded for this clonotype. This sequence joins TRBV5-1 and TRBJ2-7; the match to TRBD1 covers 7 bases. CDR3 length equals 18 residues. Germline lookup yields CDR1 SGHRS and CDR2 YFSETQ. V dropped 2 bases and J dropped 0; count of bases not matched to a gene: 14. Written as DNA, the CDR3 is TGCGCCAGCAGCTTCCCCGAGATAAACGCAGGGGGCTCCTACGAGCAGTACTTC. Its protein is CASSFPEINAGGSYEQYF.

This clonotype was detected ten times or more. The rearrangement joins TRBV3-1 to TRBJ2-7; D call uncertain. The CDR3 loop spans 13 amino acids. CDR1 is LGHDT and CDR2 is YNNKEL in the germline V gene (reference sequence). V lost 3 bases and J lost 0, with 6 bases in between. The CDR3 coding sequence is TGTGCCAGCAGCCAGAGGTCCTCCTACGAGCAGTACTTC. This gives the protein CASSQRSSYEQYF.

This clonotype was counted many times. The rearrangement joins TRBV2 to TRBJ1-2; D possibly corresponds to TRBD1 (6 bases). With 5 bases removed from V and 4 bases from J, the gap between germline ends came to 8 bases. From germline, CDR1 is SNHLY and CDR2 FYNNEI. This CDR3 contains 12 residues. The chain's CDR3 is CASSLDSYGYTF. The DNA for the CDR3 is TGTGCCAGCAGTTTGGACAGCTATGGCTACACCTTC.

To note about this clonotype: A much larger clone differs by one base, so this may be a read error. The CDR3 here is CASNSSRGTGQPQHF. The DNA for the CDR3 is TGTGCCAGTAATTCTAGCAGGGGAACCGGACAGCCCCAGCATTTT. V is TRBV19 and J is TRBJ1-5, with a tentative D call TRBD1 (6 bases). V was trimmed by 7 bases and J by 7 bases, leaving 20 bases between them. The V gene's germline CDR1 is LNHDA and CDR2 SQIVND (reference sequence). The CDR3 is 15 amino acids.

V is TRBV6-1 and J is TRBJ2-1; 10 bases fit TRBD1. The CDR3 has 15 amino acids. Trimming at V came to 8 bases and at J to 5 bases, leaving 9 bases not matched to a gene. Germline CDR1 and CDR2: MNHNS and SASEGT. CDR3 DNA sequence: TGTGCCAGCGGCGACCGGGACAGGGGAAACAATGAGCAGTTCTTC. This encodes CASGDRDRGNNEQFF.

This clonotype was detected many times. V usage is TRBV2 and J usage is TRBJ2-5, with D uncertain. The CDR3 length is 13 residues. Germline CDR1 and CDR2: SNHLY and FYNNEI. The V end lost 4 bases, the J end lost 1 base, and 7 bases lay between the germline ends. DNA of the CDR3: TGTGCCAGCAGTGTAATGTTCCAAGAGACCCAGTACTTC. This sequence encodes CASSVMFQETQYF. The complete variable domain, with remaining parts taken from reference TRBV2 and TRBJ2-5, reads EPEVTQTPSHQVTQMGQEVILRCVPISNHLYFYWYRQILGQKVEFLVSFYNNEISEKSEIFDDQFSVERPDGSNFTLKIRSTKLEDSAMYFCASSVMFQETQYFGPGTRLLVL.

The chain recombines TRBV18 with TRBJ2-1; 8 bases map to TRBD1. This CDR3 is 15 amino acids long. The germline V gene encodes CDR1 KGHSH and CDR2 LQKENI. V shed 6 bases, J shed 4 bases, and the junction held 8 bases outside the gene matches. This chain's CDR3 is CASSSFGTGYNEQFF. The CDR3 nucleotides read TGTGCCAGCTCCTCCTTCGGGACAGGTTACAATGAGCAGTTCTTC.

This clonotype was found many times. The chain employs TRBV28 and TRBJ1-3, with 8 bases identical to TRBD1. The length of the CDR3 is 16 residues. Germline-derived CDR1 and CDR2 are MDHEN and SYDVKM. After removal of 2 bases from V and 9 bases from J, the junction contained 12 bases not matched to a gene. CDR3 DNA: TGTGCCAGCAGTTTAGTGTCAGGGGGCGCGTTCCGCACCATATATTTT. This sequence encodes CASSLVSGGAFRTIYF.

The chain combines TRBV19 with TRBJ1-2; D is unclear. Trimming took off 3 bases at V and 2 bases at J, with 4 bases between the two ends. This CDR3 is built from 12 residues. CDR1 and CDR2 (germline): LNHDA, SQIVND (reference sequence). The CDR3, as DNA: TGTGCCAGTAGTATGTCGAACTATGGCTACACCTTC. Encoded protein: CASSMSNYGYTF.

This sequence joins TRBV5-6 and TRBJ2-3; a weak D match, TRBD2 (5 bases). The CDR3 is 16 amino acids. Germline V gene data show CDR1 as SGHDT and CDR2 as YYEEEE. Trimming pared 4 bases from V and 4 bases from J, leaving 19 bases between. Here the CDR3 reads CASSRIAGNRPDTQYF. In DNA, the CDR3 is TGTGCCAGCAGCCGGATCGCGGGCAACCGGCCAGATACGCAGTATTTT.